A single sample gave rise to the 16 T cell receptor beta chains below, sequenced in a study of technical replicates of blood from a few donors. Produced via immunoSEQ multiplex PCR; TCRdb's table is partial and in-frame only. The table lists some 84,000 clones, roughly 90% of them singletons. Input material: T cells isolated from PBMCs. All receptors derive from a human donor in good health.

The chain joins TRBV19 to TRBJ1-2, with D possibly being TRBD1 (6 bases). V lost 7 bases, J lost 2 bases, and 23 bases lay in between. Per germline, CDR1 LNHDA and CDR2 SQIVND (reference sequence). This CDR3 has 17 residues. This chain's CDR3 is CASTPNRDTNSNYGYTF. CDR3 bases: TGTGCCAGTACCCCCAATAGGGACACTAACTCGAACTATGGCTACACCTTC.

The CDR3 protein is CASSSPGQFLEQYF. CDR3 nucleotide sequence: TGTGCCAGCAGCTCCCCGGGACAGTTTCTAGAGCAGTACTTC. This rearrangement joins TRBV11-2 to TRBJ2-7; 7 bases are shared with TRBD1. Germline lookup yields CDR1 SGHAT and CDR2 FQNNGV. Trimming cost V 4 bases and J 7 bases; bases outside gene matches: 10. The CDR3 sequence is 14 residues long.

This chain uses TRBV9 with TRBJ2-1, with TRBD2 matching over 7 bases. The CDR3 runs to 15 residues. Trimming removed 0 bases from V and 9 bases from J; junction bases left unmatched: 9. The V gene's germline CDR1 is SGDLS and CDR2 YYNGEE. For the CDR3, the DNA is TGTGCCAGCAGCGTAGAAGCGGGGTGGGGGGGTGAGCAGTTCTTC. This translates into CASSVEAGWGGEQFF.

The gene calls are TRBV19 and TRBJ2-1; 11 bases line up with TRBD2. The CDR3 runs 16 residues. Per germline, CDR1 LNHDA and CDR2 SQIVND (reference sequence). J was trimmed by 3 bases and V by 5 bases; bases with no gene match: 6. DNA for the CDR3: TGTGCCAGTAGTGCCTTAACTAGCGGGAGCTACAATGAGCAGTTCTTC. Residues: CASSALTSGSYNEQFF.

This clone appeared once. J is TRBJ2-3 and V is TRBV28, with a tentative D call TRBD2 (6 bases). Trimming cost V 7 bases and J 2 bases, with 22 bases left between them. There are 17 residues in the CDR3. Per germline, CDR1 MDHEN and CDR2 SYDVKM. CDR3 nucleotides: TGTGCCAGCATCAAATTCAAGCTGGGCGGGGCCACAGATACGCAGTATTTT. This gives the protein CASIKFKLGGATDTQYF. Filled out from reference TRBV28 and TRBJ2-3, the complete variable domain reads DVKVTQSSRYLVKRTGEKVFLECVQDMDHENMFWYRQDPGLGLRLIYFSYDVKMKEKGDIPEGYSVSREKKERFSLILESASTNQTSMYLCASIKFKLGGATDTQYFGPGTRLTVL.

The chain couples TRBV25-1 to TRBJ2-7; D perhaps matches TRBD1 (6 bases). CDR3 length: 13 residues. Germline V gene sequence: CDR1 MGHDK, CDR2 SYGVNS. V lost 4 bases to trimming and J lost 8 bases, with 15 bases between them. CDR3 bases: TGTGCCAGCAGTGCCTCCCAGGGGTTCAAGCAGTACTTC. Translating it yields CASSASQGFKQYF.

The V call is TRBV9, the J call TRBJ2-7; D is possibly TRBD1 (5 bases). Per the germline V gene, CDR1 is SGDLS and CDR2 is YYNGEE. V was trimmed by 2 bases and J by 0 bases, leaving 9 bases between them. The CDR3 runs to 14 residues. This CDR3 is CASSVSGPSYEQYF. The CDR3 coding sequence is TGTGCCAGCAGCGTCTCAGGGCCCTCCTACGAGCAGTACTTC.

J is TRBJ2-7 and V is TRBV5-1; TRBD2 aligns across 9 bases. Germline-derived CDR1 and CDR2 are SGHRS and YFSETQ. This CDR3 has 16 amino acids. J lost 2 bases, V lost 2 bases, and 8 bases had no gene match. CDR3 amino acids: CASSLNPAGGTYEQYF. Here the CDR3 DNA reads TGCGCCAGCAGCTTAAACCCAGCGGGAGGTACCTACGAGCAGTACTTC.

The genes are TRBV18 and TRBJ2-2; no definite D call. From germline, CDR1 is KGHSH and CDR2 LQKENI. This CDR3 is 12 amino acids long. Trimming removed 3 bases at V and 6 bases at J, with 5 bases between. The CDR3 DNA sequence: TGTGCCAGCTCACCGTCATCCGGGGAGCTGTTTTTT. This codes for CASSPSSGELFF.

The chain joins TRBV10-1 to TRBJ2-7; TRBD2 agrees at 8 bases. V dropped 3 bases and J dropped 3; count of bases not matched to a gene: 7. The CDR3 contains 15 residues. Germline V gene lookup returns CDR1 WNHNN and CDR2 SYGVQD (reference sequence). CDR3 residues: CASSEAGGGFYEQYF. In DNA, the CDR3 is TGCGCCAGCAGTGAAGCCGGGGGGGGATTCTACGAGCAGTACTTC.

V is TRBV5-5 and J is TRBJ2-7, with 7 bases lining up with TRBD1. Germline values: CDR1 SGHKS, CDR2 YYEKEE (reference sequence). The CDR3 length is 15 residues. V trimming: 4 bases; J trimming: 2 bases; junction bases outside the gene matches: 9. CDR3 loop: CASSQRDSSPYEQYF. The CDR3 DNA follows: TGTGCCAGCAGCCAGAGGGACAGTTCCCCCTACGAGCAGTACTTC.

The CDR3 spells CASSRDRYTGELFF. DNA for the CDR3: TGTGCCAGTAGCCGGGACAGGTACACCGGGGAGCTGTTTTTT. This chain uses TRBV19 with TRBJ2-2; 8 bases agree with TRBD1. Germline V gives CDR1 LNHDA, CDR2 SQIVND (reference sequence). With 6 bases clipped from V and 3 bases from J, the junction kept 3 bases outside the gene matches. CDR3 length: 14 amino acids.

The count of this clone is one. The chain carries TRBV5-1 and TRBJ2-1, with 10 nucleotides matching TRBD2. This CDR3 contains 15 residues. The germline gives CDR1 SGHRS, CDR2 YFSETQ. V gave up 2 bases and J gave up 5 bases; unmatched junction bases: 4. The CDR3 is CASSLAGGPHNEQFF. CDR3 nucleotide sequence: TGCGCCAGCAGCTTAGCGGGAGGGCCCCACAATGAGCAGTTCTTC.

V is TRBV4-3 and J is TRBJ2-2; maybe TRBD2 (5 bases). V dropped 0 bases and J dropped 3 bases, with 11 bases sitting between them. The CDR3 extends over 16 amino acids. Germline assignment: CDR1 LGHNA and CDR2 YSLEER. The CDR3 DNA is TGCGCCAGCAGCCAAGATGCTAGCACCTACACCGGGGAGCTGTTTTTT. Encoded protein: CASSQDASTYTGELFF.

This sequence joins TRBV5-6 and TRBJ1-2; D is undetermined. Germline values: CDR1 SGHDT, CDR2 YYEEEE. Trimming pared 4 bases from V and 6 bases from J, leaving 13 bases between. The CDR3 totals 13 residues. The CDR3 DNA reads TGTGCCAGCAGCGATGGGGAGTCGAATGGCTACACCTTC. Translating gives CASSDGESNGYTF.

V and J are TRBV5-6 and TRBJ2-3; D unresolved. Germline CDR1 and CDR2: SGHDT and YYEEEE. Trimming took off 2 bases at V and 3 bases at J, with 4 bases between the two ends. The CDR3 has 12 amino acids. The CDR3 DNA reads TGTGCCAGCAGCTTACAGACAGATACGCAGTATTTT. Translating it yields CASSLQTDTQYF.